Listed here are 17 T cell receptor beta chains from one sample, sequenced in a study of monozygotic twins with inflammatory bowel disease. TCRdb re-analyzed the 5' RACE reads; it lists each CDR3 protein once, without DNA. The listing records roughly 100,000 distinct CDR3 sequences. Source material: blood. Receptor source: a human donor with ulcerative colitis or Crohn's disease, or a healthy co-twin of an affected twin (not recorded which).

The chain recombines TRBV20-1 with TRBJ2-1; the TCRdb call, TRBD2, lacks DNA for checking. CDR3 length: 14 amino acids. CDR1 is DFQATT, CDR2 SNEGSKA, per germline (reference sequence). CDR3: CSARDSGGLNEQFF.

The gene calls are TRBV6-5 and TRBJ1-3. Per the germline V gene, CDR1 is MNHEY and CDR2 is SVGAGI. This CDR3 has 11 amino acids. CDR3 sequence: CASSVGNTIYF.

The chain joins TRBV25-1 to TRBJ2-2. Germline CDR1 reads MGHDK; CDR2 reads SYGVNS. This CDR3 is 16 amino acids long. CDR3 residues: CASSGVGRANTGELFF. Supplemented by reference TRBV25-1 and TRBJ2-2, the full variable domain reads EADIYQTPRYLVIGTGKKITLECSQTMGHDKMYWYQQDPGMELHLIHYSYGVNSTEKGDLSSESTVSRIRTEHFPLTLESARPSHTSQYLCASSGVGRANTGELFFGEGSRLTVL.

This chain joins TRBV29-1 and TRBJ2-2; checking the TCRdb D call of TRBD1 is not possible without DNA. The CDR3 runs to 14 residues. The germline V gene encodes CDR1 SQVTM and CDR2 ANQGSEA. The CDR3 spells CSVVGTANTGELFF.

V usage is TRBV10-3 and J usage is TRBJ2-2. From germline, CDR1 is ENHRY and CDR2 SYGVKD. CDR3 size: 13 residues. The CDR3 protein is CAISEGRIGELFF.

V is TRBV30 and J is TRBJ2-7. The CDR3 has 12 residues. Per germline, CDR1 GTSNPN and CDR2 SVGIG (reference sequence). This chain's CDR3 is CAWSVGRYEQYF.

The chain uses TRBV5-6 and TRBJ2-7; TCRdb proposes TRBD2, but this gene call is untestable without DNA. Germline-derived CDR1 and CDR2 are SGHDT and YYEEEE. The length of the CDR3 is 14 residues. CDR3: CASSFGLSTYEQYF. The variable domain in full, completed from reference TRBV5-6 and TRBJ2-7, reads DAGVTQSPTHLIKTRGQQVTLRCSPKSGHDTVSWYQQALGQGPQFIFQYYEEEERQRGNFPDRFSGHQFPNYSSELNVNALLLGDSALYLCASSFGLSTYEQYFGPGTRLTVT.

The CDR3: CASSLSSGLYNSPLHF. The chain links TRBV7-2 to TRBJ1-6; TCRdb reports TRBD1, a call that lacks DNA to check it against. Per germline, CDR1 SGHTA and CDR2 FQGNSA. This CDR3 has 16 amino acids.

The chain recombines TRBV18 with TRBJ2-5; lacking DNA, the TRBD1 call made by TCRdb goes unchecked. Per the germline V gene, CDR1 is KGHSH and CDR2 is LQKENI. The CDR3 is made up of 17 amino acids. The CDR3 region is CASSRNPGTGTQETQYF.

This chain uses TRBV5-1 with TRBJ2-1. CDR3 length equals 15 residues. CDR1 and CDR2 (germline): SGHRS, YFSETQ. CDR3 sequence: CASSPGFRSYNEQFF.

This chain uses TRBV18 with TRBJ1-1. CDR1 is KGHSH and CDR2 is LQKENI in the germline V gene. The CDR3 loop spans 12 amino acids. CDR3 sequence: CASSPPSTEAFF.

This sequence joins TRBV13 and TRBJ1-2. The germline gives CDR1 PRHDT, CDR2 FYEKMQ (reference sequence). The CDR3 is 16 amino acids. CDR3 region: CASSLRMTGTVYGYTF.

V gene TRBV7-9 combines with J gene TRBJ2-1; TCRdb picks TRBD1, but there is no DNA to check that call. The CDR3 loop spans 17 amino acids. Germline V CDR1 and CDR2: SEHNR, FQNEAQ (reference sequence). The CDR3 reads CASSPRKGVYIGNEQFF.

The chain is built from TRBV7-2 and TRBJ2-5; with no DNA, the TCRdb D assignment of TRBD2 cannot be verified. This CDR3 contains 14 residues. The germline CDR1 and CDR2 sequences are SGHTA and FQGNSA. The CDR3 here is CASSSIAGGETQYF.

The genes are TRBV5-1 and TRBJ2-1; the TRBD1 assignment by TCRdb is unverifiable without DNA. This CDR3 is built from 14 residues. Per germline, CDR1 SGHRS and CDR2 YFSETQ. CDR3 loop: CASSVQAAYNEQFF.

The V gene is TRBV7-9, the J gene TRBJ2-1; the TCRdb D gene call, TRBD1, has no DNA to confirm it. The CDR3 spans 16 residues. Germline loops: CDR1 SEHNR, CDR2 FQNEAQ (reference sequence). CDR3 residues: CASSLVVLILGDEQFF. Full variable domain (rest looked up from reference TRBV7-9 and TRBJ2-1): DTGVSQNPRHKITKRGQNVTFRCDPISEHNRLYWYRQTLGQGPEFLTYFQNEAQLEKSRLLSDRFSAERPKGSFSTLEIQRTEQGDSAMYLCASSLVVLILGDEQFFGPGTRLTVL.

The chain joins TRBV20-1 to TRBJ1-2; TCRdb lists TRBD1, though no DNA is available to test this call. CDR1 is DFQATT and CDR2 is SNEGSKA in the germline V gene (reference sequence). The CDR3 has 13 amino acids. The CDR3: CSAGGRQGLGYTF.